The rows below give T cell receptor beta chains drawn from one sample of a study of identifying expanded T cells in peripheral blood. Repertoires were generated with immunoSEQ multiplex PCR, while TCRdb's copy carries only in-frame clones and drops some. Of about 89,000 clones detected, around 88% appear once; the ten largest clones hold 4%. Sequenced input: blood. These receptors were taken from a person aged 18 to 75 in good health. The CDR3 runs from the conserved cysteine through the conserved F or W. D genes are given only for firm matches. Only some rows state a clone size, as once, few, many or a class for expanded clones.

J: TRBJ1-5; D: TRBD1; V: TRBV28; size: .; DNA: TGTGCCAGCAGCGACGGGACAGGTAGCAATCAGCCCCAGCATTTT; CDR3: CASSDGTGSNQPQHF
J: TRBJ2-7; D: .; V: TRBV2; size: .; DNA: TGTGCCAGCAGTGAACGATCCTCCTACGAGCAGTACTTC; CDR3: CASSERSSYEQYF
J: TRBJ2-2; D: TRBD1; V: TRBV27; size: .; DNA: TGTGCCAGCAGTCTTGGGACAGGAGCCTACACCGGGGAGCTGTTTTTT; CDR3: CASSLGTGAYTGELFF
J: TRBJ2-7; D: TRBD1; V: TRBV5-1; size: .; DNA: TGCGCCAGCAGATCACCGGGACAGGGGACGAGCGAGCAGTACTTC; CDR3: CASRSPGQGTSEQYF
J: TRBJ1-2; D: .; V: TRBV7-8; size: .; DNA: TGTGCCAGCAGCTTAGGGTCCTCCGGGACTGTCTATGGCTACACCTTC; CDR3: CASSLGSSGTVYGYTF
J: TRBJ1-2; D: .; V: TRBV10-3; size: once; DNA: TGTGCCACCAGAGACAGCCTCGGGGAGGGCTACACCTTC; CDR3: CATRDSLGEGYTF
J: TRBJ1-5; D: TRBD1; V: TRBV10-3; size: .; DNA: TGTGCCAGCGGACAGGGCAATCAGCCCCAGCATTTT; CDR3: CASGQGNQPQHF
J: TRBJ1-1; D: TRBD1; V: TRBV5-1; size: .; DNA: TGCGCCAGCAGCTTCGAGGGGGCTACGAACACTGAAGCTTTCTTT; CDR3: CASSFEGATNTEAFF
J: TRBJ2-7; D: .; V: TRBV19; size: .; DNA: TGTGCCAGTAGACCAGGGTTGGGTACCTACGAGCAGTACTTC; CDR3: CASRPGLGTYEQYF
J: TRBJ1-1; D: TRBD1; V: TRBV5-4; size: .; DNA: TGTGCCAGCAGCCTGACAGGGGCGAACACTGAAGCTTTCTTT; CDR3: CASSLTGANTEAFF
J: TRBJ1-5; D: TRBD1; V: TRBV7-2; size: .; DNA: TGTGCCAGCAGCTTAGTTGGGACAGGGAATCAGCCCCAGCATTTT; CDR3: CASSLVGTGNQPQHF
J: TRBJ1-3; D: .; V: TRBV28; size: .; DNA: TGTGCCAGCAGTTCAACCTCTGGAAACACCATATATTTT; CDR3: CASSSTSGNTIYF
J: TRBJ2-2; D: .; V: TRBV30; size: .; DNA: TGTGCCTGGAGTTCGGGCCGCACCGGGGAGCTGTTTTTT; CDR3: CAWSSGRTGELFF
J: TRBJ1-3; D: .; V: TRBV6-1; size: .; DNA: TGTGCCAGCAGTGAAGTCGCAGGGACATCTGGAAACACCATATATTTT; CDR3: CASSEVAGTSGNTIYF
J: TRBJ2-7; D: TRBD1; V: TRBV28; size: once; DNA: TGTGCCAGCAGTCTACGGGGACAGCACTACGAGCAGTACTTC; CDR3: CASSLRGQHYEQYF
J: TRBJ2-6; D: .; V: TRBV5-5; size: .; DNA: TGTGCCAGCAGCGACGCCTCTTCGGGGCTGGCTGGGGCCAACGTCCTGACTTTC; CDR3: CASSDASSGLAGANVLTF
J: TRBJ2-3; D: TRBD1; V: TRBV27; size: .; DNA: TGTGCCAGCAGTCCCGACAGGGGTAACACAGATACGCAGTATTTT; CDR3: CASSPDRGNTDTQYF
J: TRBJ2-1; D: TRBD1; V: TRBV19; size: .; DNA: TGTGCCAGTAGTATTAACAGGGGCTACAATGAGCAGTTCTTC; CDR3: CASSINRGYNEQFF
J: TRBJ2-5; D: .; V: TRBV27; size: .; DNA: TGTGCCAGCACCCCTGGTCGGCAAGAGACCCAGTACTTC; CDR3: CASTPGRQETQYF
J: TRBJ2-2; D: .; V: TRBV5-6; size: .; DNA: TGTGCCAGCAGCCCGGGGGTGTGGACCCCGGGCACCGGGGAGCTGTTTTTT; CDR3: CASSPGVWTPGTGELFF
J: TRBJ2-2; D: .; V: TRBV6-1; size: .; DNA: TGTGCCAGCAGTGAAGGTATGAACACCGGGGAGCTGTTTTTT; CDR3: CASSEGMNTGELFF
J: TRBJ1-3; D: .; V: TRBV7-2; size: .; DNA: TGTGCCAGCAGCTTAGCCGGGTACAACACCATATATTTT; CDR3: CASSLAGYNTIYF
J: TRBJ2-1; D: .; V: TRBV29-1; size: .; DNA: TGCAGCGTGCAAGGGGGCGCGGGGGACAATGAGCAGTTCTTC; CDR3: CSVQGGAGDNEQFF
J: TRBJ2-7; D: TRBD1; V: TRBV5-5; size: .; DNA: TGTGCCAGCAGCCAAAGGACAGGGTATATCTACGAGCAGTACTTC; CDR3: CASSQRTGYIYEQYF
J: TRBJ2-3; D: .; V: TRBV6-4; size: .; DNA: TGTGCCAGCTCTAGAAGCCCTAGCACAGATACGCAGTATTTT; CDR3: CASSRSPSTDTQYF
J: TRBJ2-7; D: .; V: TRBV21-1; size: .; DNA: TGTGCCAGCAGCAAAGCGACCAGCGTCTCCTACGAGCAGTACTTC; CDR3: CASSKATSVSYEQYF
J: TRBJ2-1; D: .; V: TRBV7-9; size: .; DNA: TGTGCCGGAGGGGACCTAGGCATAAATGAGCAGTTCTTC; CDR3: CAGGDLGINEQFF
J: TRBJ2-7; D: TRBD1; V: TRBV9; size: .; DNA: TGTGCCAGCAGCGTACAGACAGGGGGCTACGAGCAGTACTTC; CDR3: CASSVQTGGYEQYF
J: TRBJ2-2; D: TRBD1; V: TRBV5-5; size: .; DNA: TGTGCCAGCAGCTATCGAGGACAGGGGCCGAACACCGGGGAGCTGTTTTTT; CDR3: CASSYRGQGPNTGELFF
J: TRBJ2-1; D: TRBD1; V: TRBV28; size: .; DNA: TGTGCCAGCAGTTTCCCCGGACAGGGGCTCAATGAGCAGTTCTTC; CDR3: CASSFPGQGLNEQFF
J: TRBJ2-2; D: .; V: TRBV19; size: .; DNA: TGTGCCGTGACCGGACGGAACACCGGGGAGCTGTTTTTT; CDR3: CAVTGRNTGELFF
J: TRBJ1-3; D: .; V: TRBV7-2; size: .; DNA: TGTGCCAGCAGCTTATCTGGGGCTACCTCTGGAAACACCATATATTTT; CDR3: CASSLSGATSGNTIYF
J: TRBJ2-7; D: .; V: TRBV19; size: .; DNA: TGTGCCAGTAGTATAGATGGGCCCGCCCTCGAGCAGTACTTC; CDR3: CASSIDGPALEQYF
J: TRBJ2-7; D: .; V: TRBV6-1; size: .; DNA: TGTGCCAGCAGTGACTCGGTGGGGGCGGACGAGCAGTACTTC; CDR3: CASSDSVGADEQYF